The entry below describes one T cell receptor beta chain. Authors' processing steps: Cell counts per sample came from amplifying reference gene primers. Only in-frame clones appear in the TCRdb table, and some are missing; sequencing was by immunoSEQ multiplex PCR. V and J calls and clone size follow that table, whereas D and trimming were derived from the DNA. There are 50,000 or so clones in the sample; 85% to 90% occur only once, and 27% lies in the top ten. The CDR3 has 15 residues. The germline gives CDR1 MNHNY, CDR2 SVGAGI (reference sequence). V shed 2 bases and J shed 3 bases, with 11 bases lying between them. These data belong to a study of blood T cell repertoires in COVID-19. The wider study: COVID-19 samples from acute and convalescent phases originated in the United States, Italy and Spain. The cDNA or gDNA used as material had been derived from T cells, B-cell-depleted T cells, or PBMCs.

The sequencing input was peripheral blood. The chain couples TRBV6-6 to TRBJ1-5, with D unclear. The clonotype comes from a human donor in a cohort sampled during active COVID-19. The CDR3 bases are TGTGCCAGCAGTTACGCGGCGGGAAACAATCAGCCCCAGCATTTT. As protein: CASSYAAGNNQPQHF.